Below, 13 T cell receptor beta chains from the same sample are listed, as sequenced in a study of CD8+ T cells in alopecia areata. Treatment here: oral pan-JAK inhibitor, 5-10 mg twice daily. Sequencing used cDNA as its template, made by extracting RNA and reverse transcribing it. Repertoires were generated with immunoSEQ multiplex PCR, while TCRdb's copy carries only in-frame clones and drops some. The table has about 64,000 clones, just over 45% seen once. The sequencing used CD8+ T cells sorted from blood, collected at roughly week 38, from a patient treated with tofacitinib. The receptors here all came from a human donor with alopecia areata.

V gene TRBV11-2 combines with J gene TRBJ2-5; 7 positions match TRBD1. The CDR3 has 13 residues. V was clipped by 5 bases and J by 1 base; unmatched bases: 1. In germline, CDR1 is SGHAT, CDR2 FQNNGV. In nucleotides, the CDR3 is TGTGCCAGCAGCAGGGACAGCCAAGAGACCCAGTACTTC. Encoded protein: CASSRDSQETQYF.

The chain carries TRBV2 and TRBJ1-2; a weak D match, TRBD1 (6 bases). From germline, CDR1 is SNHLY and CDR2 FYNNEI. CDR3 length equals 15 residues. The germline V and J ends were trimmed by 9 bases and 6 bases, with 23 bases remaining between them. The CDR3 region has the DNA TGTGCCAGTCCTCCTGACAGGCCCGGAGCAGATGGCTACACCTTC. Encoded protein: CASPPDRPGADGYTF.

As to this clone: This likely traces to a read error, being one base from a far larger clone. The V gene is TRBV7-9, the J gene TRBJ2-1, with 12 bases identical to TRBD2. Germline values: CDR1 SEHNR, CDR2 FQNEAQ (reference sequence). CDR3 length: 16 amino acids. V was pared by 3 bases and J by 7 bases, with 7 bases of the junction left unmatched. The CDR3 coding sequence is TGTGCCAGCAGCTTGGTTCCTAGCGGGAGGGGGAATGAGCAGTTCTTC. This encodes CASSLVPSGRGNEQFF.

In its sample, this clone was seen once. V gene TRBV27 combines with J gene TRBJ2-1; D is unclear. With 2 bases removed from V and 4 bases from J, the gap between germline ends came to 6 bases. Germline V gives CDR1 MNHEY, CDR2 SMNVEV (reference sequence). This CDR3 comprises 13 residues. CDR3 amino acids: CASSLSQYNEQFF. The CDR3 DNA is TGTGCCAGCAGTTTAAGCCAGTACAATGAGCAGTTCTTC.

This clone was observed a handful of times. The rearrangement links TRBV29-1 to TRBJ2-1; no clear D gene. This CDR3 spans 13 amino acids. V was clipped by 1 base and J by 0 bases, with 4 bases between them. Germline CDR1 SQVTM, CDR2 ANQGSEA. The CDR3 DNA reads TGCAGCGTTGAAGTAGTCTCCTACAATGAGCAGTTCTTC. As protein: CSVEVVSYNEQFF.

The chain recombines TRBV9 with TRBJ2-7, with unresolved D. Germline-derived CDR1 and CDR2 are SGDLS and YYNGEE. V dropped 3 bases and J dropped 7 bases, with 11 bases sitting between them. There are 12 residues in the CDR3. The CDR3 DNA sequence: TGTGCCAGCAGCGCCATCGGTGATGAGCAGTACTTC. Translated, it gives CASSAIGDEQYF.

The gene calls are TRBV27 and TRBJ2-5; the match to TRBD2 covers 11 bases. The CDR3 has 15 amino acids. J was trimmed by 5 bases and V by 5 bases; bases with no gene match: 7. Per germline, CDR1 MNHEY and CDR2 SMNVEV (reference sequence). The CDR3 region is CASSPGTSGGETQYF. The CDR3 DNA follows: TGTGCCAGCAGTCCAGGGACTAGCGGAGGGGAGACCCAGTACTTC.

The V gene is TRBV4-2, the J gene TRBJ2-5, with D tentatively TRBD1 (7 bases). V lost 0 bases, J lost 4 bases, and 12 bases lay in between. Germline V gene lookup returns CDR1 LGHNA and CDR2 YNFKEQ. The CDR3 extends over 15 amino acids. CDR3 sequence reads: CASSQDGGGRETQYF. As DNA, the CDR3 is TGTGCCAGCAGCCAAGATGGAGGGGGCAGAGAGACCCAGTACTTC.

The rearrangement links TRBV29-1 to TRBJ2-7; perhaps TRBD2 as D (6 bases). V lost 6 bases, J lost 1 base, and 19 bases lay in between. Germline loops: CDR1 SQVTM, CDR2 ANQGSEA. CDR3 length: 15 amino acids. CDR3 in DNA: TGCAGCGTGACGAAGGGTTTGGGAGGATCCTACGAGCAGTACTTC. This sequence encodes CSVTKGLGGSYEQYF.

V and J are TRBV29-1 and TRBJ2-3; 9 bases are shared with TRBD1. V was clipped by 6 bases and J by 4 bases; unmatched bases: 5. The V gene's germline CDR1 is SQVTM and CDR2 ANQGSEA. The CDR3 spans 13 residues. CDR3 residues: CSVNRGQADTQYF. CDR3 bases: TGCAGCGTGAACAGGGGGCAGGCAGATACGCAGTATTTT.

This clone was seen just once. The chain carries TRBV29-1 and TRBJ2-2; a weak D match, TRBD2 (5 bases). V was cut by 8 bases and J by 1 base, with 14 bases left in between. This CDR3 contains 14 residues. Germline lookup yields CDR1 SQVTM and CDR2 ANQGSEA. CDR3 sequence reads: CSIQSAGNTGELFF. CDR3 nucleotides: TGCAGCATCCAGTCGGCGGGGAACACCGGGGAGCTGTTTTTT.

The CDR3 loop is CASRDRGGETQYF. The CDR3 DNA sequence: TGTGCCTCCCGGGACAGGGGTGGCGAGACCCAGTACTTC. The chain uses TRBV30 and TRBJ2-5; TRBD1 agrees at 10 bases. J was trimmed by 5 bases and V by 7 bases; bases with no gene match: 7. Germline CDR1 is GTSNPN and CDR2 is SVGIG (reference sequence). The CDR3 extends over 13 amino acids.

This sequence joins TRBV13 and TRBJ1-1; the D gene is possibly TRBD1 (6 bases). The CDR3 runs 14 residues. Between the trimmed V and J ends, which lost 2 bases and 10 bases, there was a span of 17 bases. Germline assignment: CDR1 PRHDT and CDR2 FYEKMQ (reference sequence). CDR3 sequence reads: CASSLRQGQWVAFF. The CDR3 nucleotides read TGTGCCAGCAGCTTACGGCAGGGACAATGGGTAGCTTTCTTT. Full variable domain (rest looked up from reference TRBV13 and TRBJ1-1): AAGVIQSPRHLIKEKRETATLKCYPIPRHDTVYWYQQGPGQDPQFLISFYEKMQSDKGSIPDRFSAQQFSDYHSELNMSSLELGDSALYFCASSLRQGQWVAFFGQGTRLTVV.